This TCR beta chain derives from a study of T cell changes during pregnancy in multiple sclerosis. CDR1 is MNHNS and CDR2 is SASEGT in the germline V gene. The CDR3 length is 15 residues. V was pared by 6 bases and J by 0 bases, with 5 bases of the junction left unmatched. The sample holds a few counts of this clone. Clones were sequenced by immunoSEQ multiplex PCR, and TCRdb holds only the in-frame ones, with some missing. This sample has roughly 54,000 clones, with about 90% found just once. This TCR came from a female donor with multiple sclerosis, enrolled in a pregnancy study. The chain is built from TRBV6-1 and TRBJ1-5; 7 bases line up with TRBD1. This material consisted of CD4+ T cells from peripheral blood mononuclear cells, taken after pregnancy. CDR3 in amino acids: CASRPTGYSNQPQHF. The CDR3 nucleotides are TGTGCCAGCAGACCGACAGGGTATAGCAATCAGCCCCAGCATTTT.